The rows below give T cell receptor beta chains drawn from one sample of a study of T cells after yellow fever vaccination. MiXCR, applied by TCRdb to the 5' RACE reads, yields one record per CDR3 protein. The data show about 300,000 distinct CDR3 sequences, around 6.8% seen once. The sample was PBMCs, taken approximately 40 days after the first yellow fever vaccination. The source is a man between 18 and 35 years old who received the YFV17D yellow fever vaccine. Each CDR3 is given with its conserved first and last residue. D genes are given only for firm matches. Not every row has a clone size; where given, it reads once, few, many or a size class.

clone_size	d_call	j_call	v_call	cdr3_nt	cdr3_aa
few	TRBD1	TRBJ2-7	TRBV7-9	TGTGCCAGCAGCCGTGACAGGGCATCAACCTACGAGCAGTACTTC	CASSRDRASTYEQYF
many	NA	TRBJ2-6	TRBV12-3/TRBV12-4	TGTGCCAGCAGTTTAGCGCCCGATCCCTTGGATTTGGGTGGGGCCAACGTCCTGACTTTC	CASSLAPDPLDLGGANVLTF
NA	TRBD2	TRBJ2-1	TRBV24-1	TGTGCCACAAGGGAGGGTCCCTACAATGAGCAGTTCTTC	CATREGPYNEQFF
many	NA	TRBJ1-4	TRBV20-1	TGCAGTGCTAGAGATCTCAGGCAGGGTAGCGAAAAACTGTTTTTT	CSARDLRQGSEKLFF
few	NA	TRBJ2-1	TRBV6-2/TRBV6-3	TGTGCCAGCAACCAGCGCGTGGGGAACAATGAGCAGTTCTTC	CASNQRVGNNEQFF
many	NA	TRBJ1-1	TRBV6-5	TGTGCCAGCAGTTACTCCCCCGACACTGAAGCTTTCTTT	CASSYSPDTEAFF
few	NA	TRBJ2-2	TRBV5-1	TGCGCCAGCAGCTTGGGGCACCTCGCGAACACCGGGGAGCTGTTTTTT	CASSLGHLANTGELFF
few	TRBD1	TRBJ2-2	TRBV5-1	TGCGCCAGCGGGTCACTACAGGGGGCGAGCACCGGGGAGCTGTTTTTT	CASGSLQGASTGELFF
many	NA	TRBJ1-2	TRBV6-2/TRBV6-3	TGTGCCAGCAGAGCCAACCCGGGGGTGGTTAACTATGGCTACACCTTC	CASRANPGVVNYGYTF
NA	NA	TRBJ1-1	TRBV4-2	TGTGCCAGCAGCCAAGAGTCCAGGGACACTGAAGCTTTCTTT	CASSQESRDTEAFF
few	NA	TRBJ2-2	TRBV20-1	TGCAGTGCTCGGAGGGGTGGCACCGGGGAGCTGTTTTTT	CSARRGGTGELFF
NA	NA	TRBJ1-2	TRBV4-2	TGTGCCAGCAGCCAAGAATGGTTTCTCTATGGCTACACCTTC	CASSQEWFLYGYTF
few	NA	TRBJ1-2	TRBV6-1	TGTGCCAGCATCCGGACAGACGTCCTCTATGGCTACACCTTC	CASIRTDVLYGYTF
few	NA	TRBJ2-3	TRBV5-1	TGCGCCAGCAGCAGAGCTAGCAGCACAGATACGCAGTATTTT	CASSRASSTDTQYF
NA	TRBD1	TRBJ1-2	TRBV24-1	TGTGCCACCAGTGATCGGGACAGGGGGCGAAGTGGCTACACCTTC	CATSDRDRGRSGYTF
many	NA	TRBJ2-1	TRBV15	TGTGCCACCAGCAGCCTCCCAGGTGGGTCCTACAATGAGCAGTTCTTC	CATSSLPGGSYNEQFF
few	NA	TRBJ1-1	TRBV19	TGTGCCAGTAGTATTAGAGGAAAGGACACTGAAGCTTTCTTT	CASSIRGKDTEAFF
many	NA	TRBJ1-1	TRBV19	TGTGCCAGTTCGAAGCGGGAGTCCACTGAAGCTTTCTTT	CASSKRESTEAFF
NA	NA	TRBJ2-3	TRBV4-3	TGCGCCAGCAGCCTTTCAGTCGCTCCGGTGGATACGCAGTATTTT	CASSLSVAPVDTQYF
NA	NA	TRBJ2-2	TRBV5-4	TGTGCCAGCAGCTTCGAGGACGGGGAGCTGTTTTTT	CASSFEDGELFF
few	NA	TRBJ1-5	TRBV7-2	TGTGCCAGCAGCTTCGGGACCCTGACCCAGCCCCAGCATTTT	CASSFGTLTQPQHF
NA	NA	TRBJ1-2	TRBV6-5	TGTGCCAGCAGTTACTCGGGGGACCCCTATGGCTACACCTTC	CASSYSGDPYGYTF
few	NA	TRBJ2-5	TRBV10-3	TGTGCCATCAGTGAGGGTCAACCAAGCCAAGAGACCCAGTACTTC	CAISEGQPSQETQYF